This passage covers 27 T cell receptor beta chains from one sample sequenced in a study of identifying expanded T cells in peripheral blood. Libraries were prepared by immunoSEQ multiplex PCR; TCRdb keeps only in-frame clonotypes and omits some of them. The data hold about 81,000 clones, with roughly 89% observed a single time. What was sequenced was blood. The receptors stem from a person aged 18 to 69 in good health.

The CDR3 loop is CASSQAGTGNTEAFF. The CDR3 DNA reads TGTGCCAGCAGTCAAGCCGGGACAGGGAACACTGAAGCTTTCTTT. This chain connects TRBV28 to TRBJ1-1; 8 bases are a match to TRBD1. J lost 1 base, V lost 5 bases, and 6 bases had no gene match. Germline loops: CDR1 MDHEN, CDR2 SYDVKM. This CDR3 region has 15 residues.

The chain has TRBV9 and TRBJ1-6, with D possibly being TRBD1 (6 bases). V gave up 4 bases and J gave up 7 bases, with 15 bases separating them. This CDR3 region has 15 residues. Germline V gene sequence: CDR1 SGDLS, CDR2 YYNGEE. The CDR3 here is CASSPEGGGNSPLHF. The CDR3 nucleotides read TGTGCCAGCAGCCCCGAAGGGGGTGGGAATTCACCCCTCCACTTT.

The chain carries TRBV7-3 and TRBJ2-3; 10 bases match TRBD2. The V segment lost 5 bases and the J segment 2 bases; nucleotides outside the gene matches: 7. Germline V gene data show CDR1 as SGHTA and CDR2 as FQGTGA. The CDR3 totals 16 residues. The CDR3 DNA is TGTGCCAGCAGCCAAGGACTAGCGGTTATCACAGATACGCAGTATTTT. Residues: CASSQGLAVITDTQYF.

CDR3 DNA: TGTGCCAGCAGCAGTTTCGGGGGTCCCTCCTACGAGCAGTACTTC. Translated: CASSSFGGPSYEQYF. The chain has TRBV27 and TRBJ2-7; TRBD2 is a possible D gene (6 bases). Trimming shortened V by 6 bases and J by 0 bases, and 15 bases separated the two germline ends. The CDR3 length is 15 residues. The V gene's germline CDR1 is MNHEY and CDR2 SMNVEV (reference sequence).

The chain employs TRBV7-2 and TRBJ1-3, with a weak D call TRBD1 (5 bases). This CDR3 region has 12 residues. Trimming removed 9 bases at V and 4 bases at J, with 10 bases between. The V gene's germline CDR1 is SGHTA and CDR2 FQGNSA. CDR3: CASGAWGNTIYF. The CDR3 DNA reads TGTGCCAGTGGGGCCTGGGGAAACACCATATATTTT.

The chain uses TRBV6-5 and TRBJ2-1, with 13 bases fitting TRBD2. V shed 6 bases and J 8 bases; nucleotides not matched to a gene: 7. There are 15 residues in the CDR3. Germline V gene sequence: CDR1 MNHEY, CDR2 SVGAGI. In DNA, the CDR3 is TGTGCCAGCAGGCCCACTAGCGGGAGGGCCCATGAGCAGTTCTTC. Translated: CASRPTSGRAHEQFF.

The V gene is TRBV7-3, the J gene TRBJ1-1; 7 nucleotides line up with TRBD1. Germline CDR1 reads SGHTA; CDR2 reads FQGTGA. This CDR3 contains 14 residues. Germline trimming cut 5 bases from V and 7 bases from J; bases unmatched to any gene: 10. The chain's CDR3 is CASSPGQTHSEAFF. The CDR3 DNA is TGTGCCAGCAGCCCGGGACAGACCCACAGTGAAGCTTTCTTT.

V and J are TRBV4-3 and TRBJ2-7; D perhaps matches TRBD2 (6 bases). The CDR3 has 13 residues. Germline V gene lookup returns CDR1 LGHNA and CDR2 YSLEER. Trimming stripped 4 bases from V and 6 bases from J, with 13 bases between. This CDR3 is CASSPRRGGEQYF. In nucleotides, the CDR3 is TGCGCCAGCAGCCCCAGGAGGGGCGGCGAGCAGTACTTC.

This chain uses TRBV5-6 with TRBJ2-7, with D unresolved. V was cut by 0 bases and J by 2 bases, with 9 bases left in between. Per germline, CDR1 SGHDT and CDR2 YYEEEE. This CDR3 has 14 residues. The CDR3 DNA is TGTGCCAGCAGCTTGGCTATTGGAACCTACGAGCAGTACTTC. Translated, it gives CASSLAIGTYEQYF. The full variable domain, completed using reference TRBV5-6 and TRBJ2-7, is DAGVTQSPTHLIKTRGQQVTLRCSPKSGHDTVSWYQQALGQGPQFIFQYYEEEERQRGNFPDRFSGHQFPNYSSELNVNALLLGDSALYLCASSLAIGTYEQYFGPGTRLTVT.

The chain couples TRBV7-9 to TRBJ2-5; TRBD2 matches 7 bases. Germline V CDR1 and CDR2: SEHNR, FQNEAQ (reference sequence). CDR3 length: 15 residues. The junction had 8 bases not matched to a gene; V was cut back by 5 bases and J by 2 bases. In nucleotides, the CDR3 is TGTGCCAGCAGCCCGGGGGGTATCCCACAAGAGACCCAGTACTTC. It encodes CASSPGGIPQETQYF.

V and J are TRBV6-4 and TRBJ1-1, with D possibly matching TRBD1 (6 bases). Trimming took 3 bases from V and 1 from J, leaving 6 bases between them. Germline CDR1 and CDR2: MRHNA and SNTAGT. This CDR3 is built from 13 residues. The CDR3 spells CASSEQGNTEAFF. The DNA for the CDR3 is TGTGCCAGCAGTGAACAGGGGAACACTGAAGCTTTCTTT.

This chain uses TRBV18 with TRBJ1-1, with 8 positions matching TRBD1. Germline loops: CDR1 KGHSH, CDR2 LQKENI. CDR3 length equals 14 residues. Trimming at V came to 3 bases and at J to 6 bases, leaving 6 bases not matched to a gene. CDR3 in amino acids: CASSPLDRGSEAFF. For the CDR3, the DNA is TGTGCCAGCTCACCCCTAGACAGGGGATCTGAAGCTTTCTTT.

This clone showed up just once. The V gene is TRBV4-1, the J gene TRBJ2-7, with 12 bases aligning to TRBD2. This CDR3 comprises 15 residues. J lost 3 bases, V lost 2 bases, and 2 bases had no gene match. Germline loops: CDR1 MGHRA, CDR2 YSYEKL. CDR3 residues: CASSQLTSGGYEQYF. The CDR3 nucleotides are TGCGCCAGCAGCCAATTGACTAGCGGGGGCTACGAGCAGTACTTC.

Points on this clone: In the same sample, other DNA sequences code for this CDR3. This chain joins TRBV5-1 and TRBJ2-1, with a weak D call TRBD1 (6 bases). The V and J ends lost 0 bases and 5 bases respectively, with 12 bases between them. The germline V gene encodes CDR1 SGHRS and CDR2 YFSETQ. The CDR3 loop spans 15 amino acids. Written as DNA, the CDR3 is TGCGCCAGCAGCTTGGGGCAGGGGTCAGACAATGAGCAGTTCTTC. Translated: CASSLGQGSDNEQFF.

This sequence joins TRBV11-2 and TRBJ1-3, with 7 bases lining up with TRBD1. V dropped 5 bases and J dropped 2; count of bases not matched to a gene: 6. The germline V gene encodes CDR1 SGHAT and CDR2 FQNNGV. The CDR3 has 15 amino acids. The CDR3 protein is CASSTEGAAGNTIYF. The CDR3 DNA reads as TGTGCCAGCAGCACGGAGGGGGCAGCTGGAAACACCATATATTTT.

The chain recombines TRBV9 with TRBJ1-5; 8 nucleotides line up with TRBD1. The CDR3 consists of 14 residues. Germline V gene sequence: CDR1 SGDLS, CDR2 YYNGEE. V gave up 4 bases and J gave up 3 bases; unmatched junction bases: 3. Here the CDR3 DNA reads TGTGCCAGCAGCCAGACAGGGGCCAATCAGCCCCAGCATTTT. The encoded protein is CASSQTGANQPQHF.

The chain is built from TRBV30 and TRBJ1-1; D is perhaps TRBD1 (6 bases). Germline V gene lookup returns CDR1 GTSNPN and CDR2 SVGIG (reference sequence). Trimming removed 4 bases at V and 5 bases at J, with 14 bases between. This CDR3 region has 13 residues. CDR3 sequence reads: CAWTIRRGTEAFF. DNA of the CDR3: TGTGCCTGGACTATCCGGAGGGGGACTGAAGCTTTCTTT.

The chain links TRBV11-1 to TRBJ1-2; 7 positions match TRBD1. This CDR3 contains 14 residues. The germline V gene encodes CDR1 SGHAT and CDR2 FQDESV (reference sequence). V lost 5 bases, J lost 5 bases, and 8 bases stayed unmatched. CDR3 nucleotide sequence: TGTGCCAGCAGCCACGGGACAGACCCATATGGCTACACCTTC. Its translation is CASSHGTDPYGYTF.

The chain carries TRBV9 and TRBJ2-7; 11 positions match TRBD2. Per the germline V gene, CDR1 is SGDLS and CDR2 is YYNGEE. The V and J ends lost 3 bases and 2 bases, in that order; junction bases with no gene match: 4. CDR3 length equals 15 residues. The CDR3 loop is CASSEGLAEAYEQYF. DNA for the CDR3: TGTGCCAGCAGCGAGGGACTAGCGGAAGCCTACGAGCAGTACTTC.

With respect to this clone: The same CDR3 arises from other DNA sequences in this sample as well. V is TRBV2 and J is TRBJ2-3; 13 bases agree with TRBD2. Germline values: CDR1 SNHLY, CDR2 FYNNEI. V trimming: 6 bases; J trimming: 3 bases; junction bases outside the gene matches: 0. This CDR3 contains 14 residues. The CDR3 spells CASRLAGGTDTQYF. For the CDR3, the DNA is TGTGCCAGCAGACTAGCGGGAGGGACAGATACGCAGTATTTT.

This chain uses TRBV7-2 with TRBJ2-5; D remains ambiguous. Germline V gene data show CDR1 as SGHTA and CDR2 as FQGNSA. Trimming stripped 5 bases from V and 5 bases from J, with 9 bases between. This CDR3 has 12 residues. The CDR3 DNA reads as TGTGCCAGCAGCCCACGTCTTGAGACCCAGTACTTC. As protein: CASSPRLETQYF.

V is TRBV2 and J is TRBJ1-5; tentative D call: TRBD1 (6 bases). There are 14 residues in the CDR3. Germline values: CDR1 SNHLY, CDR2 FYNNEI. V was trimmed by 0 bases and J by 6 bases, leaving 9 bases between them. The CDR3 coding sequence is TGTGCCAGCAGTGAAGCGCGGACAGTTCAGCCCCAGCATTTT. The encoded protein is CASSEARTVQPQHF.

This chain connects TRBV9 to TRBJ2-1, with 7 bases fitting TRBD2. The CDR3 contains 14 residues. Trimming cost V 2 bases and J 9 bases; bases outside gene matches: 8. From germline, CDR1 is SGDLS and CDR2 YYNGEE. The CDR3 DNA reads TGTGCCAGCAGCGTTTGGGGGGGATATGGTGAGCAGTTCTTC. Protein: CASSVWGGYGEQFF.

The rearrangement links TRBV19 to TRBJ2-7; 11 bases line up with TRBD2. V shed 4 bases and J 5 bases; nucleotides not matched to a gene: 7. Germline lookup yields CDR1 LNHDA and CDR2 SQIVND (reference sequence). The CDR3 sequence is 15 residues long. The CDR3 protein is CASSTIAGGLDEQYF. The CDR3 region has the DNA TGTGCCAGTAGTACAATAGCGGGAGGGCTCGACGAGCAGTACTTC.

The V call is TRBV6-5, the J call TRBJ1-2, with 7 nucleotides matching TRBD1. Germline CDR1 MNHEY, CDR2 SVGAGI. The V segment lost 2 bases and the J segment 4 bases; nucleotides outside the gene matches: 7. The CDR3 spans 15 residues. CDR3 sequence reads: CASSYGLQGVYGYTF. The CDR3 nucleotides are TGTGCCAGCAGTTACGGGTTGCAGGGGGTCTATGGCTACACCTTC.

The chain joins TRBV28 to TRBJ2-3; TRBD2 aligns across 14 bases. Germline values: CDR1 MDHEN, CDR2 SYDVKM. V lost 6 bases, J lost 5 bases, and 13 bases stayed unmatched. The CDR3 is 18 residues long. In DNA form, the CDR3 reads TGTGCCAGCAGATTAAGCAAAGGACTAGCGGGAGGAGGAGATACGCAGTATTTT. It is translated as CASRLSKGLAGGGDTQYF.

This clone was recorded once. CDR3 sequence reads: CASSGQGANEKLFF. In DNA form, the CDR3 reads TGTGCCAGCAGCGGACAGGGGGCTAATGAAAAACTGTTTTTT. The chain combines TRBV2 with TRBJ1-4; 10 positions match TRBD1. This CDR3 spans 14 amino acids. The V gene end was trimmed by 6 bases and the J gene end by 3 bases; junction bases not matched to a gene: 1. Germline lookup yields CDR1 SNHLY and CDR2 FYNNEI.